The entry below describes one T cell receptor (beta chain). The data originate from a study of CD8 T cells in Susac syndrome. RNA amounts of about 0.5 to 1 ug underwent reverse transcription with random hexamers. The amplification used immunoSEQ multiplex PCR on TCR beta CDR3; it spanned 54 Vbeta and 13 Jbeta. TCRdb reprocessed the immunoSEQ multiplex PCR reads with MiXCR, giving one entry per CDR3 protein. The profile shows more than 150,000 distinct CDR3 sequences, around 94% of them singletons. Germline lookup yields CDR1 SGHRS and CDR2 YFSETQ. The CDR3 covers 14 residues. V lost 4 bases, J lost 5 bases, and 7 bases stayed unmatched.

This chain links TRBV5-1 with TRBJ2-5; 8 positions match TRBD1. Sequencing input: CD4+ T cells from PBMCs. The sequence was obtained from a human donor in good health. The CDR3 loop reads CASSDTGGTETQYF. DNA of the CDR3: TGCGCCAGCAGCGATACAGGGGGTACTGAGACCCAGTACTTC.